The 11 T cell receptor beta chains reported below all come from one sample, sequenced in a study of cytomegalovirus exposure and HLA in healthy donors. The PCR used 60 Vbeta and 13 Jbeta primers. Clones were sequenced by immunoSEQ multiplex PCR, and TCRdb holds only the in-frame ones, with some missing. This repertoire includes roughly 120,000 clones. The sample comprised PBMCs. The receptors originated from a man aged 40-55 years in good health and CMV-seronegative.

The chain joins TRBV11-3 to TRBJ2-5; 10 nucleotides agree with TRBD2. The CDR3 consists of 18 residues. Germline V gives CDR1 SGHNT, CDR2 YENEEA. Germline trimming cut 0 bases from V and 5 bases from J; bases unmatched to any gene: 12. The DNA for the CDR3 is TGTGCCAGCAGCTTAGATAAGGCTAGCGGGAGTTGGAGGGAGACCCAGTACTTC. Protein: CASSLDKASGSWRETQYF.

CDR3 protein: CASSLARTGFYEQYF. The CDR3 nucleotides read TGCGCCAGCAGCTTGGCTCGGACAGGGTTCTACGAGCAGTACTTC. The rearrangement uses TRBV5-1 and TRBJ2-7, with 8 bases identical to TRBD1. The germline V gene has CDR1 SGHRS and CDR2 YFSETQ. The CDR3 loop spans 15 amino acids. Losses at the gene ends were 0 bases for V and 3 bases for J; bases not matched to a gene: 5.

The J gene is TRBJ2-1, the V gene TRBV19; 11 bases line up with TRBD1. The V gene end was trimmed by 4 bases and the J gene end by 9 bases; junction bases not matched to a gene: 8. Germline V gives CDR1 LNHDA, CDR2 SQIVND (reference sequence). This CDR3 has 15 residues. The DNA for the CDR3 is TGTGCCAGTAGTACCACCGGGACAGGGGGAGGTGAGCAGTTCTTC. Amino acids: CASSTTGTGGGEQFF.

V and J are TRBV4-3 and TRBJ1-4; 7 bases match TRBD1. Germline values: CDR1 LGHNA, CDR2 YSLEER. This CDR3 comprises 15 residues. V gave up 3 bases and J gave up 8 bases; unmatched junction bases: 9. CDR3 in DNA: TGCGCCAGCAGCCATCATCAGGGGGTCGGGGAAAAACTGTTTTTT. Translating it yields CASSHHQGVGEKLFF.

The chain joins TRBV10-2 to TRBJ2-7; TRBD1 matches at 11 bases. Losses at the gene ends were 8 bases for V and 0 bases for J; bases not matched to a gene: 15. Per germline, CDR1 WSHSY and CDR2 SAAADI. The CDR3 length is 18 residues. The CDR3 protein is CASLARDRGLKNSYEQYF. For the CDR3, the DNA is TGCGCCAGCCTTGCCCGGGACAGGGGGTTGAAAAACTCCTACGAGCAGTACTTC.

V usage is TRBV2 and J usage is TRBJ2-1; 9 bases align to TRBD2. The CDR3 is made up of 13 amino acids. The J segment lost 9 bases and the V segment lost 10 bases, leaving 10 bases of the junction unmatched. The germline gives CDR1 SNHLY, CDR2 FYNNEI. The CDR3 sequence is CANQREERVEQFF. CDR3 sequence (DNA): TGTGCCAACCAGCGGGAGGAAAGGGTTGAGCAGTTCTTC.

The CDR3 sequence is CASSPLAISSYEQYF. CDR3 bases: TGTGCCAGCAGCCCCCTAGCGATCTCCTCCTACGAGCAGTACTTC. The chain carries TRBV7-2 and TRBJ2-7; the D gene is possibly TRBD2 (6 bases). V was cut by 5 bases and J by 0 bases, with 14 bases left in between. Germline V gene data show CDR1 as SGHTA and CDR2 as FQGNSA. The CDR3 runs 15 residues.

The V gene is TRBV5-1, the J gene TRBJ2-7; D might be TRBD1 (6 bases). The CDR3 covers 15 residues. Germline-derived CDR1 and CDR2 are SGHRS and YFSETQ. V was pared by 1 base and J by 6 bases, with 17 bases between. The CDR3, as DNA: TGCGCCAGCAGCTTGCGCAGGGGTGGTCTCTTCGAGCAGTACTTC. Its translation: CASSLRRGGLFEQYF.

The rearrangement joins TRBV7-8 to TRBJ1-5; 8 positions agree with TRBD1. The J segment lost 7 bases and the V segment lost 1 base, leaving 6 bases of the junction unmatched. CDR1 is SGHVS, CDR2 FQNEAQ, per germline. There are 15 residues in the CDR3. DNA for the CDR3: TGTGCCAGCAGCTTAGGGCAGGGGGCCGGGCAGCCCCAGCATTTT. Encoded protein: CASSLGQGAGQPQHF. The entire variable domain, with the rest obtained from reference TRBV7-8 and TRBJ1-5, is as follows: GAGVSQSPRYKVAKRGQDVALRCDPISGHVSLFWYQQALGQGPEFLTYFQNEAQLDKSGLPSDRFFAERPEGSVSTLKIQRTQQEDSAVYLCASSLGQGAGQPQHFGDGTRLSIL.

In regard to this clone: The junction departs from the called germline gene at one end, perhaps through a read error. The sample holds other DNA sequences that translate to the same CDR3. V is TRBV7-9 and J is TRBJ1-3; D perhaps matches TRBD1 (5 bases). The CDR3 is 14 amino acids. The germline CDR1 and CDR2 sequences are SEHNR and FQNEAQ (reference sequence). The CDR3 sequence: CASSWDLSGNTIYF. The CDR3 nucleotides are TGTGCCAGTAGCTGGGACTTGAGCGGGAACACCATATATTTT.

V is TRBV5-4 and J is TRBJ1-2, with 7 bases lining up with TRBD1. Trimming at V came to 3 bases and at J to 1 base, leaving 9 bases not matched to a gene. CDR1 is SGHNT, CDR2 YYREEE, per germline (reference sequence). CDR3 length: 16 residues. CDR3 loop: CASSSGTARLNYGYTF. CDR3 coding DNA: TGTGCCAGCAGCTCCGGGACAGCTCGCCTTAACTATGGCTACACCTTC.